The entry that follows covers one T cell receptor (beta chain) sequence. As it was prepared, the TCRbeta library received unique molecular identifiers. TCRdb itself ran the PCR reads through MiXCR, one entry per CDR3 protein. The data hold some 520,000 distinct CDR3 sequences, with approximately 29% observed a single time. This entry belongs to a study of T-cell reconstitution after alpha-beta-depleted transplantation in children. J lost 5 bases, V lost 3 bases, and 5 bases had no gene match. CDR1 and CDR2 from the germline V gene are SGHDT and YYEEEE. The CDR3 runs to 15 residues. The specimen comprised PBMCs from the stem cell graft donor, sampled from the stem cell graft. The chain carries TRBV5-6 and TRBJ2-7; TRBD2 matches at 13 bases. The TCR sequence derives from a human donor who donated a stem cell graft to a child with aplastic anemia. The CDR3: CASSYGTSGTHEQYV. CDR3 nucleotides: TGTGCCAGCAGCTATGGGACTAGCGGGACCCACGAGCAGTACGTC.